The clone carrying this TCR beta chain was picked up one time. Its antigen is undetermined. At one boundary the junction diverges from the germline segment, which might be a read error. The data originate from a study of shared clonotypes between healthy human individuals. Study information: Each donor's CD4 naive and CD4 memory cells filled three plates apiece, CD8 naive two, and CD8 memory one. Points from the study as a whole: In a few donors, around 4.8% of naive CD4 clonotypes appeared in common.

Germline assignment: CDR1 SEHNR and CDR2 FQNEAQ (reference sequence). This CDR3 has 19 amino acids. Each subset's genomic DNA was split evenly across several immunoSEQ plates. Only in-frame clones appear in the TCRdb table, and some are missing; sequencing was by immunoSEQ multiplex PCR. The table records approximately 1,500,000 clones, 95% to 99% of them present only once. Subsets obtained from CD4+ cells comprised CD45RA+ naive and CD45RA-negative memory cells. This rearrangement joins TRBV7-9 to TRBJ2-1; 10 bases are a match to TRBD2. What was sequenced was naive CD4+ T cells sorted from blood. Subset: CD45RA+ positively selected. The TCR comes from a young man in good health. CDR3 region: CASSLAHSRLGTSDHEQFF. CDR3 in DNA: TGTGCCAGCAGCCTAGCCCACAGCCGCCTCGGGACTAGCGATCATGAGCAGTTCTTC. Together with reference TRBV7-9 and TRBJ2-1, the CDR3 gives the full variable domain: DTGVSQNPRHKITKRGQNVTFRCDPISEHNRLYWYRQTLGQGPEFLTYFQNEAQLEKSRLLSDRFSAERPKGSFSTLEIQRTEQGDSAMYLCASSLAHSRLGTSDHEQFFGPGTRLTVL.